The sequence of this TCR beta chain was determined in a study of blood T cell repertoires in COVID-19. As for the study in general: From the United States, Italy and Spain came samples of acute and convalescent COVID-19. Sources were T cells, B-cell-depleted T cells, or PBMCs; the material itself was cDNA or gDNA.

In the original workflow: Nucleated cell counts were estimated from reference gene primer amplification. Clones were read by immunoSEQ multiplex PCR, and TCRdb kept only the in-frame ones, dropping some. D and trimming were read from the DNA, whereas the V and J calls and clone size are those reported in that table. The repertoire consists of about 140,000 clones, with 85% to 90% occurring once and the leading ten covering approximately 2.8%. Germline CDR1 LGHDT, CDR2 YNNKEL (reference sequence). The CDR3 spans 15 residues. Trimming removed 4 bases from V and 3 bases from J; junction bases left unmatched: 8.

Specimen: peripheral blood. The sequence was obtained from a woman aged 60-75 years with active COVID-19. The rearrangement links TRBV3-1 (or the pseudogene TRBV3-2) to TRBJ2-7, with 8 bases aligning to TRBD2. The CDR3 here is CASSLRSGSLYEQYF. The CDR3 bases are TGTGCCAGCAGCCTCCGAAGCGGGAGTCTCTACGAGCAGTACTTC.